This TCR beta chain was recorded in a study of T cell responses to AZD1222 COVID-19 vaccine. Study-wide findings and caveats: Spike-spanning, vaccine-associated CD4 TCRs were dominant at 160-218 and 743-854. Among those given AZD1222, only 6 or 7 were seropositive at baseline. Of spike-specific TCRs, nearly half reportedly target regions left unmutated in variants. The donors showed a predominance of white British ancestry and of females, with possible underestimation of clonal diversity.

Sequenced by immunoSEQ multiplex PCR; TCRdb stores in-frame clones only, minus some. The sample shows some 120,000 clones, 85% to 90% of them seen only once. This clone was observed once. Its antigen is as yet unknown. Per germline, CDR1 SGHTA and CDR2 FQGNSA. The V and J ends lost 1 base and 4 bases respectively, with 16 bases between them. CDR3 length: 16 residues. The origin of this receptor is an adult in good health. Here the sequenced sample was peripheral blood, taken on day 0 of MenACWY control vaccination. This chain connects TRBV7-2 to TRBJ1-2, with D unresolved. The CDR3 DNA is TGTGCCAGCAGCTTAGTGTCTGGCAAAACGGGCTATGGCTACACCTTC. Its translation is CASSLVSGKTGYGYTF.